Presented here are 9 T cell receptor beta chains from one specimen sequenced in a study of shared clonotypes between healthy human individuals. Repertoires were generated with immunoSEQ multiplex PCR, while TCRdb's copy carries only in-frame clones and drops some. The sample lists about 2.4 million clones, approximately 94% occurring once. The source material was naive CD4+ T cells from PBMCs. Subset reported: CD45RA+ positively selected. All receptors derive from a young man in good health. Some clones in this sample may be carry-over from other donors' samples.

V usage is TRBV11-2 and J usage is TRBJ2-1, with TRBD2 matching over 7 bases. The CDR3 has 17 amino acids. The junction had 13 bases not matched to a gene; V was cut back by 3 bases and J by 5 bases. Germline CDR1 reads SGHAT; CDR2 reads FQNNGV. CDR3 nucleotide sequence: TGTGCCAGCAGCTTCGAAGCTTGGGGCCGGGGGGACAATGAGCAGTTCTTC. Translated, it gives CASSFEAWGRGDNEQFF.

The rearrangement links TRBV2 to TRBJ1-4; TRBD1 might be the D (5 bases). In germline, CDR1 is SNHLY, CDR2 FYNNEI. Trimming took 3 bases from V and 4 from J, leaving 9 bases between them. CDR3 length: 14 amino acids. DNA of the CDR3: TGTGCCAGCAGTGAGGGACGGATTAATGAAAAACTGTTTTTT. It encodes CASSEGRINEKLFF.

The CDR3 loop reads CAISESRGPPNEKLFF. Here the CDR3 DNA reads TGTGCCATCAGTGAGTCGCGGGGACCCCCTAATGAAAAACTGTTTTTT. The V and J genes are TRBV10-3 and TRBJ1-4; perhaps TRBD1 as D (5 bases). The CDR3 runs 16 residues. Trimming shortened V by 0 bases and J by 3 bases, and 11 bases separated the two germline ends. CDR1 and CDR2 from the germline V gene are ENHRY and SYGVKD.

The chain employs TRBV4-2 and TRBJ2-1; maybe TRBD2 (6 bases). This CDR3 is 14 amino acids long. V was cut by 4 bases and J by 4 bases, with 11 bases left in between. CDR1 is LGHNA, CDR2 YNFKEQ, per germline. CDR3 amino acids: CASSPAGTYNEQFF. In DNA form, the CDR3 reads TGTGCCAGCAGCCCTGCGGGAACGTACAATGAGCAGTTCTTC.

The V gene is TRBV6-6, the J gene TRBJ2-7; 11 bases are shared with TRBD1. After removal of 6 bases from V and 0 bases from J, the junction contained 1 base not matched to a gene. Germline V lookup: CDR1 MNHNY, CDR2 SVGAGI (reference sequence). CDR3 size: 14 residues. CDR3 sequence reads: CASRGTGGSYEQYF. The CDR3 coding sequence is TGTGCCAGCAGAGGGACAGGGGGCTCCTACGAGCAGTACTTC.

The chain is built from TRBV6-1 and TRBJ2-7; D remains unclear. Between the trimmed V and J ends, which lost 7 bases and 2 bases, there was a span of 18 bases. The CDR3 runs 15 residues. Germline CDR1 is MNHNS and CDR2 is SASEGT. CDR3 region: CASIPYPYDTYEQYF. In DNA form, the CDR3 reads TGTGCCAGCATCCCTTACCCTTATGACACCTACGAGCAGTACTTC.

The chain employs TRBV7-2 and TRBJ2-5, with D possibly TRBD1 on 6 matching bases. The CDR3 runs to 15 residues. Germline CDR1 reads SGHTA; CDR2 reads FQGNSA. V dropped 4 bases and J dropped 4 bases, with 16 bases sitting between them. Here the CDR3 reads CASSSPDRALETQYF. The DNA for the CDR3 is TGTGCCAGCAGCTCTCCGGACAGAGCCCTAGAGACCCAGTACTTC.

CDR3 residues: CASSSRGGSVETQYF. Written as DNA, the CDR3 is TGTGCCAGCAGCTCGCGAGGCGGGAGCGTAGAGACCCAGTACTTC. The V call is TRBV7-9, the J call TRBJ2-5, with 7 bases identical to TRBD2. V lost 4 bases and J lost 4; bases outside the gene matches: 9. The germline V gene encodes CDR1 SEHNR and CDR2 FQNEAQ (reference sequence). This CDR3 has 15 residues.

The chain links TRBV30 to TRBJ1-6, with D maybe TRBD1 (6 bases). CDR1 is GTSNPN and CDR2 is SVGIG in the germline V gene (reference sequence). The CDR3 is made up of 13 amino acids. V was trimmed by 3 bases and J by 8 bases, leaving 11 bases between them. CDR3 sequence reads: CAWRDHRDSPLHF. The DNA of the CDR3 is TGTGCCTGGAGGGACCACAGGGATTCACCCCTCCACTTT. Complete variable domain (other parts from reference TRBV30 and TRBJ1-6): SQTIHQWPATLVQPVGSPLSLECTVEGTSNPNLYWYRQAAGRGLQLLFYSVGIGQISSEVPQNLSASRPQDRQFILSSKKLLLSDSGFYLCAWRDHRDSPLHFGNGTRLTVT.